Listed below are T cell receptor beta chains from one sample, sequenced in a study of blood T cell repertoires in COVID-19. The repertoire was sequenced with immunoSEQ multiplex PCR; TCRdb's copy has only in-frame clones and lacks some. The sample lists approximately 280,000 clones, around 85% seen once, with 2.5% in the top ten. Material for sequencing was PBMCs or T cells enriched from blood (not recorded which). Receptors originate from a woman in her forties or fifties who had recovered from COVID-19. The conserved cysteine and the conserved F or W are not part of the CDR3 here. Each record gives: D gene, V gene, CDR3 protein. A D gene is named only where the DNA matches it firmly.

d_gene: TRBD1
v_gene: TRBV5-4
CDR3aa: ASSPDRGRNTIY

d_gene: NA
v_gene: TRBV15
CDR3aa: ATSRVDSLGYGYT

d_gene: TRBD1
v_gene: TRBV7-9
CDR3aa: ASSPWTGVGFGANVLT

d_gene: TRBD1
v_gene: TRBV29-1
CDR3aa: SVADRDDYGYT

d_gene: TRBD1
v_gene: TRBV19
CDR3aa: ASSIGPGQGGIAKNIQY

d_gene: TRBD2
v_gene: TRBV30
CDR3aa: AWRTSGGSYEQY

d_gene: NA
v_gene: TRBV5-1
CDR3aa: ASSLDRSTPLH

d_gene: NA
v_gene: TRBV30
CDR3aa: AWSKGARNEQF

d_gene: NA
v_gene: TRBV11-3
CDR3aa: ASSDTALNTEAF

d_gene: NA
v_gene: TRBV11-2
CDR3aa: ASRDTNTEAF

d_gene: NA
v_gene: TRBV3-1/TRBV3-2
CDR3aa: ASSQDLFQPQH

d_gene: TRBD1
v_gene: TRBV6-1
CDR3aa: ASSGRDRGDNQPQH

d_gene: NA
v_gene: TRBV27
CDR3aa: ASSSAGGDTQY

d_gene: TRBD2
v_gene: TRBV7-6
CDR3aa: ASSLVGREGFRYTQY

d_gene: NA
v_gene: TRBV3-1/TRBV3-2
CDR3aa: ASSQGSGNYGYT

d_gene: NA
v_gene: TRBV7-9
CDR3aa: ASSSFIGEPGELF

d_gene: NA
v_gene: TRBV30
CDR3aa: AWSSGANEQF

d_gene: TRBD2
v_gene: TRBV7-2
CDR3aa: ASSPGGLAYY

d_gene: TRBD2
v_gene: TRBV19
CDR3aa: ASSIQGGRNTGELF

d_gene: NA
v_gene: TRBV27
CDR3aa: ASSSLAGGAGNSPLH

d_gene: NA
v_gene: TRBV30
CDR3aa: AWSVPTIRILRNTEAF

d_gene: NA
v_gene: TRBV4-3
CDR3aa: ASSQDLPPAGDGNTIY

d_gene: NA
v_gene: TRBV5-8
CDR3aa: ASSKGETDTQY

d_gene: TRBD1
v_gene: TRBV18
CDR3aa: ASSPTGTGGLGYT

d_gene: NA
v_gene: TRBV18
CDR3aa: ASSPAQRNTEAF

d_gene: NA
v_gene: TRBV7-9
CDR3aa: ASSLSRVTEAF

d_gene: NA
v_gene: TRBV7-2
CDR3aa: ASSPRGNPEAF

d_gene: NA
v_gene: TRBV3-1/TRBV3-2
CDR3aa: ASSFDRGAQGYT

d_gene: NA
v_gene: TRBV5-8
CDR3aa: ASSLLGAQETQY

d_gene: TRBD2
v_gene: TRBV29-1
CDR3aa: SVEASGTYNEQF

d_gene: NA
v_gene: TRBV9
CDR3aa: ASSGQGSGQPQH

d_gene: NA
v_gene: TRBV3-1/TRBV3-2
CDR3aa: ASSQASPGVFTEAF

d_gene: TRBD1
v_gene: TRBV9
CDR3aa: ASSPTPGQGAKTQY

d_gene: NA
v_gene: TRBV29-1
CDR3aa: SVSPEVSTGELF

d_gene: NA
v_gene: TRBV2
CDR3aa: ASSPTRVFYGYT

d_gene: TRBD1
v_gene: TRBV3-1/TRBV3-2
CDR3aa: ASSLGQGHEQY

d_gene: TRBD2
v_gene: TRBV7-2
CDR3aa: ASSAGLAGHNEQF

d_gene: TRBD2
v_gene: TRBV7-2
CDR3aa: ASSLGAGSGGYNEQF

d_gene: NA
v_gene: TRBV19
CDR3aa: ASQGQNTEAF

d_gene: NA
v_gene: TRBV7-9
CDR3aa: ASSPNYRGGRNTEAF

d_gene: NA
v_gene: TRBV27
CDR3aa: ASSLQTTGLVSPLH

d_gene: NA
v_gene: TRBV7-9
CDR3aa: ASSYDYLGDEQF

d_gene: NA
v_gene: TRBV30
CDR3aa: AWSDLRDEQY

d_gene: NA
v_gene: TRBV19
CDR3aa: ASSVGGAGRETQY

d_gene: NA
v_gene: TRBV7-9
CDR3aa: ASSRQANTEAF

d_gene: TRBD2
v_gene: TRBV5-5
CDR3aa: ASSPGGSGANVLT

d_gene: TRBD2
v_gene: TRBV19
CDR3aa: ASRAGVVGSYNEQF

d_gene: NA
v_gene: TRBV10-1
CDR3aa: ASTGGGLRPQH

d_gene: NA
v_gene: TRBV30
CDR3aa: AWARVANQPQH

d_gene: NA
v_gene: TRBV6-2/TRBV6-3
CDR3aa: ASSRQGNHQPQH